This is a list of T cell receptor beta chains from one sample in a study of shared clonotypes between healthy human individuals. The repertoire was sequenced with immunoSEQ multiplex PCR; TCRdb's copy has only in-frame clones and lacks some. The sample carries about 680,000 clones, around 78% recorded once. The specimen sequenced was memory CD4+ T cells sorted from blood. The receptors shown here come from a woman between 25 and 40 years old in good health. CDR3s include the opening cysteine and the closing phenylalanine or tryptophan. A D gene is named only where the DNA matches it firmly. Expanded clones get a size class; other rows say once, few or many, or leave the size out.

- - TRBJ2-7 TRBV29-1 CSARPTPGEQYF TGCAGCGCTCGACCCACCCCGGGGGAGCAGTACTTC
- - TRBJ2-1 TRBV30 CAWSVGDINNEQFF TGTGCCTGGAGTGTTGGGGACATAAACAATGAGCAGTTCTTC
- TRBD1 TRBJ2-3 TRBV25-1 CASIKPTGGGTDTQYF TGTGCCAGCATCAAACCCACAGGGGGCGGAACAGATACGCAGTATTTT
- TRBD1 TRBJ2-7 TRBV25-1 CASSEANGTVSSYEQYF TGTGCCAGCAGTGAAGCTAACGGGACAGTTTCCTCCTACGAGCAGTACTTC
- TRBD2 TRBJ2-1 TRBV2 CASSPSGNGNEQFF TGTGCCAGCAGCCCTAGCGGGAATGGGAATGAGCAGTTCTTC
- TRBD1 TRBJ1-3 TRBV28 CASRPGQGRNTIYF TGTGCCAGCAGGCCCGGACAGGGACGAAACACCATATATTTT
- - TRBJ2-7 TRBV2 CASSEIYRTYEQYF TGTGCCAGCAGTGAAATATACAGAACCTACGAGCAGTACTTC
- - TRBJ2-1 TRBV10-1 CASSGPGLSGIEQFF TGCGCCAGCAGTGGCCCGGGGCTAAGCGGAATTGAGCAGTTCTTC
- TRBD1 TRBJ1-2 TRBV6-1 CASSARGQGWNGYTF TGTGCCAGCAGTGCCCGTGGACAGGGTTGGAATGGCTACACCTTC
once TRBD2 TRBJ2-7 TRBV4-2 CASSQEKTSAPYEQYF TGTGCCAGCAGCCAAGAGAAAACTAGCGCACCCTACGAGCAGTACTTC
- - TRBJ2-1 TRBV15 CATSRPPHNEQFF TGTGCCACCAGCAGACCACCGCACAATGAGCAGTTCTTC
few - TRBJ1-1 TRBV5-5 CASSSGSLLANTEAFF TGTGCCAGCAGCTCAGGGAGTCTCCTCGCGAACACTGAAGCTTTCTTT
- - TRBJ1-4 TRBV18 CASSPIVATNEKLFF TGTGCCAGCTCACCAATAGTGGCAACTAATGAAAAACTGTTTTTT
once - TRBJ2-1 TRBV4-2 CASSQVAGMFGNEQFF TGTGCCAGCAGCCAAGTTGCGGGAATGTTTGGAAATGAGCAGTTCTTC
- - TRBJ1-1 TRBV28 CASSSSSVMNTEAFF TGTGCCAGCAGTTCCTCCTCGGTCATGAACACTGAAGCTTTCTTT
- - TRBJ2-7 TRBV5-1 CASSPTAYYEQYF TGCGCCAGCAGCCCGACCGCCTACTACGAGCAGTACTTC
- TRBD1 TRBJ1-4 TRBV5-6 CASSLYRGSGVTNEKLFF TGTGCCAGCAGCTTGTACAGGGGTTCTGGTGTAACTAATGAAAAACTGTTTTTT
many - TRBJ1-1 TRBV4-1 CASSQASMGAFF TGCGCCAGCAGCCAAGCTTCGATGGGGGCTTTCTTT
- - TRBJ1-2 TRBV6-5 CASSFDGQSIYGYTF TGTGCCAGCAGTTTCGATGGACAGTCGATCTATGGCTACACCTTC
- TRBD1 TRBJ2-1 TRBV19 CASSTGQAEKQFF TGTGCCAGTAGTACCGGACAGGCCGAAAAGCAGTTCTTC
many TRBD1 TRBJ2-7 TRBV5-6 CASARDRANEQYF TGTGCCAGTGCCCGGGACAGGGCCAACGAGCAGTACTTC
once TRBD1 TRBJ2-7 TRBV19 CASSRSGTGAEQYF TGTGCCAGTAGTCGATCCGGGACAGGGGCCGAGCAGTACTTC
- TRBD1 TRBJ2-2 TRBV5-5 CASSYTGGAGTGELFF TGTGCCAGCAGCTACACAGGGGGCGCGGGGACCGGGGAGCTGTTTTTT
once - TRBJ2-5 TRBV7-2 CASSLDTGALSETQYF TGTGCCAGCAGCTTAGACACGGGGGCGCTTTCAGAGACCCAGTACTTC
- - TRBJ1-3 TRBV11-2 CASSWGGSSGNTIYF TGTGCCAGCAGCTGGGGAGGGAGCTCTGGAAACACCATATATTTT
- TRBD1 TRBJ2-1 TRBV7-3 CASSRTGTSYNEQFF TGTGCCAGCAGCCGGACAGGGACGTCCTACAATGAGCAGTTCTTC
- - TRBJ2-1 TRBV30 CAWRDDMGSSYNEQFF TGTGCCTGGAGAGACGACATGGGAAGCTCCTACAATGAGCAGTTCTTC
- - TRBJ2-7 TRBV11-2 CASSFQGSYEQYF TGTGCCAGCAGCTTCCAGGGCTCCTACGAGCAGTACTTC
- - TRBJ1-3 TRBV4-1 CASSQQGLGNTIYF TGCGCCAGCAGCCAGCAGGGTCTAGGAAACACCATATATTTT
- - TRBJ2-5 TRBV29-1 CSVARGQTQYF TGCAGCGTTGCTAGGGGACAGACCCAGTACTTC
- - TRBJ2-3 TRBV14 CASSPFNTDTQYF TGTGCCAGCAGCCCTTTTAACACAGATACGCAGTATTTT
- - TRBJ1-1 TRBV5-6 CASSLFGRKGVTEAFF TGTGCCAGCAGCTTGTTCGGCAGAAAGGGGGTCACTGAAGCTTTCTTT
few TRBD2 TRBJ2-1 TRBV7-2 CASSLQRDSYNEQFF TGTGCCAGCAGCTTACAGCGGGATTCCTACAATGAGCAGTTCTTC
- - TRBJ2-2 TRBV27 CASSRVGLRTGELFF TGTGCCAGCAGTCGTGTGGGCCTGAGGACCGGGGAGCTGTTTTTT
- - TRBJ2-7 TRBV30 CAWNRDTYYEQYF TGTGCCTGGAACCGGGACACCTACTACGAGCAGTACTTC
- - TRBJ2-6 TRBV1 CTSREICLSRANVLTF TGCACCAGCAGAGAGATCTGTTTGAGTCGGGCCAACGTCCTGACTTTC
- TRBD1 TRBJ1-2 TRBV11-1 CASGRTGGDYGYTF TGTGCCAGCGGAAGGACAGGGGGGGACTATGGCTACACCTTC
- - TRBJ2-6 TRBV28 CASSLVLSGANVLTF TGTGCCAGCAGTTTGGTCCTCTCTGGGGCCAACGTCCTGACTTTC
- TRBD2 TRBJ2-1 TRBV5-4 CASSLTSGATYNEQFF TGTGCCAGCAGCTTGACTAGCGGGGCAACCTACAATGAGCAGTTCTTC
- - TRBJ1-5 TRBV5-1 CASSGSPDQPQHF TGCGCCAGCAGCGGCTCCCCGGATCAGCCCCAGCATTTT
- - TRBJ1-2 TRBV11-2 CASSPPDRLYGYTF TGTGCCAGCAGCCCCCCCGACAGACTCTATGGCTACACCTTC
- - TRBJ2-7 TRBV28 CASSLGGSYEQYF TGTGCCAGCAGTTTGGGGGGCTCCTACGAGCAGTACTTC
- - TRBJ1-5 TRBV10-3 CAIKGGRSNQPQHF TGTGCCATCAAAGGGGGTCGTAGCAATCAGCCCCAGCATTTT
- - TRBJ2-2 TRBV6-5 CASHGHINTGELFF TGTGCCAGCCACGGACATATTAACACCGGGGAGCTGTTTTTT
- - TRBJ2-5 TRBV25-1 CASSGVGSGEAETQYF TGTGCCAGCAGCGGCGTGGGATCGGGAGAAGCGGAGACCCAGTACTTC
- TRBD2 TRBJ2-2 TRBV6-4 CARSGTSGRLWELFF TGTGCCAGATCCGGGACTAGCGGGAGATTATGGGAGCTGTTTTTT
- - TRBJ1-1 TRBV7-8 CASSLLTGDTEAFF TGTGCCAGCAGCTTATTAACGGGGGACACTGAAGCTTTCTTT
- TRBD2 TRBJ2-1 TRBV19 CASSNSGNSYNEQFF TGTGCCAGTAGTAATAGCGGGAACTCCTACAATGAGCAGTTCTTC
- - TRBJ2-3 TRBV9 CASSDLSSATDTQYF TGTGCCAGCAGCGACCTCTCTAGCGCCACAGATACGCAGTATTTT
- - TRBJ2-1 TRBV11-2 CASSLIFEQFF TGTGCCAGCAGCTTAATCTTTGAGCAGTTCTTC
- - TRBJ1-1 TRBV4-1 CASRRFGQTKDTEAFF TGCGCCAGCAGGCGATTCGGACAGACCAAAGACACTGAAGCTTTCTTT
many - TRBJ1-1 TRBV7-9 CASSLGVPGGTEAFF TGTGCCAGCAGCTTAGGGGTGCCCGGGGGCACTGAAGCTTTCTTT
- - TRBJ1-6 TRBV4-1 CASSQESGSPLHF TGCGCCAGCAGCCAAGAGAGTGGTTCACCCCTCCACTTT
- TRBD2 TRBJ2-5 TRBV5-4 CASSSRTSGGTLETQYF TGTGCCAGCAGCTCTCGGACTAGCGGAGGGACACTAGAGACCCAGTACTTC
- TRBD1 TRBJ1-5 TRBV2 CASSPGGRQPQHF TGTGCCAGCAGTCCAGGGGGTAGACAGCCCCAGCATTTT
- TRBD2 TRBJ2-2 TRBV9 CASSVPSGRGGANTGELFF TGTGCCAGCAGCGTGCCTAGCGGGAGGGGTGGCGCGAACACCGGGGAGCTGTTTTTT
- - TRBJ2-7 TRBV29-1 CSVEGGSRGQRGEQYF TGCAGCGTTGAGGGGGGCTCGAGAGGACAGCGGGGCGAGCAGTACTTC